This is a list of T cell receptor beta chains from one sample in a study of blood T cell repertoires in COVID-19. The protocol was immunoSEQ multiplex PCR, while the TCRdb copy is restricted to in-frame clones and leaves out a portion. The sample yields around 310,000 clones, about nine tenths seen once. Sequenced material: peripheral blood. Receptors were obtained from a woman aged 25 to 39 with COVID-19, enrolled during active disease. CDR3s include the opening cysteine and the closing phenylalanine or tryptophan. D genes are given only for firm matches. Only part of the rows carry a size: once, few, many, or a class if the clone is expanded.

>.|15|TRBV4-1|TRBJ2-7|once
TGCGCCAGCAGCCGCCGGGACTCCCTTTCCTACGAGCAGTACTTC
CASSRRDSLSYEQYF
>.|17|TRBV27|TRBJ1-6|.
TGTGCCAGCAGTTTATCGGAGGGCTCCGGGTGGAGTTCACCCCTCCACTTT
CASSLSEGSGWSSPLHF
>.|15|TRBV6-6|TRBJ1-6|.
TGTGCCAGCAGTGTAACCAGTCCCTATAATTCACCCCTCCACTTT
CASSVTSPYNSPLHF
>.|14|TRBV6-2/TRBV6-3|TRBJ2-2|.
TGTGCCAGCAGCCCACTAGGAGGAGGGGGGGAGCTGTTTTTT
CASSPLGGGGELFF
>.|13|TRBV6-5|TRBJ2-7|.
TGTGCCAGCAAAAATAGTGCTTCCGACGAGCAGTACTTC
CASKNSASDEQYF
>TRBD1|14|TRBV6-5|TRBJ2-7|once
TGTGCCAGCAGTTACTCCGTAAACAGGGGCGAGCAGTACTTC
CASSYSVNRGEQYF
>.|15|TRBV28|TRBJ2-2|once
TGTGCCAGCAGTTTCAGGCAGGGGACCACCGGGGAGCTGTTTTTT
CASSFRQGTTGELFF
>TRBD2|15|TRBV19|TRBJ2-7|.
TGTGCCAGTAGTATGGGACTAGCCGTAGTTTTTGAGCAGTACTTC
CASSMGLAVVFEQYF
>.|15|TRBV5-8|TRBJ1-5|once
TGTGCCAGCAGCCGAGGGCGGGGATGGGGTCAGCCCCAGCATTTT
CASSRGRGWGQPQHF
>.|15|TRBV13|TRBJ2-3|.
TGTGCCAGCACCTTTAGAGGGGGAGACACAGATACGCAATATTTT
CASTFRGGDTDTQYF
>.|15|TRBV2|TRBJ2-1|many
TGTGCCAGCAGTGAAACAGCCGGTTCCTACAATGAGCAGTTCTTC
CASSETAGSYNEQFF
>TRBD2|16|TRBV7-6|TRBJ2-7|.
TGTGCCAGCAGCGTCTCTAGCGGGAGGGCCTTTGACGAGCAGTACTTC
CASSVSSGRAFDEQYF
>TRBD1|13|TRBV19|TRBJ1-5|.
TGTGCCACCCGACAGGGCGCCGGTCAGCCCCAGCATTTT
CATRQGAGQPQHF
>.|14|TRBV28|TRBJ1-6|.
TGTGCCAGCAGTTTCCAGGGGTATAATTCACCCCTCCACTTT
CASSFQGYNSPLHF
>.|12|TRBV7-8|TRBJ2-2|.
TGTGCCAGCCGACTTAACACCGGGGAGCTGTTTTTT
CASRLNTGELFF
>TRBD1|15|TRBV9|TRBJ1-2|.
TGTGCCAGCAGCGTAGCCGGGACAGGTATTGAAGGCTACACCTTC
CASSVAGTGIEGYTF
>TRBD1|15|TRBV28|TRBJ1-4|.
TGTGCCAGCAGTTGGGGACAGGGCTATAATGAAAAACTGTTTTTT
CASSWGQGYNEKLFF
>.|14|TRBV24-1|TRBJ1-6|.
TGTGCCCTTCCCCGGGAAAACTATAATTCACCCCTCCACTTT
CALPRENYNSPLHF